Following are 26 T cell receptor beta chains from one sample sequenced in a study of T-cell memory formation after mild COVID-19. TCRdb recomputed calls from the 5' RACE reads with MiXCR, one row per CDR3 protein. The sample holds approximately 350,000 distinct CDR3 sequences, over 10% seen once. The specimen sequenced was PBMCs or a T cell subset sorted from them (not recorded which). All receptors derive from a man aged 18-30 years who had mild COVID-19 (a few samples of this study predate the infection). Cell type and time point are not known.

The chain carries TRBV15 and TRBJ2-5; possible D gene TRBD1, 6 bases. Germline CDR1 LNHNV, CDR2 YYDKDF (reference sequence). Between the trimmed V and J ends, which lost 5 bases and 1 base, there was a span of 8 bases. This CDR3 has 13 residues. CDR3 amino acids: CATSRTVQETQYF. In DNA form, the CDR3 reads TGTGCCACCAGCCGGACAGTCCAAGAGACCCAGTACTTC.

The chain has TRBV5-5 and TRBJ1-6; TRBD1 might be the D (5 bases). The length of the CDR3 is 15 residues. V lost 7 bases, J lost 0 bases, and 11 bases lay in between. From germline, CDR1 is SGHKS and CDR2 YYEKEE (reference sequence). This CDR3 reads CASQGGGSYNSPLHF. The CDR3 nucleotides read TGTGCCAGCCAGGGCGGGGGCTCCTATAATTCACCCCTCCACTTT.

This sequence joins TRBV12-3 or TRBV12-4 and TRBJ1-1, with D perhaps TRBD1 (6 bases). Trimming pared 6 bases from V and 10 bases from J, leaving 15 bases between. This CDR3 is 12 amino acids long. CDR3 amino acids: CASSVGGGPAFF. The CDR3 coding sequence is TGTGCCAGCAGCGTCGGTGGGGGGCCAGCTTTCTTT.

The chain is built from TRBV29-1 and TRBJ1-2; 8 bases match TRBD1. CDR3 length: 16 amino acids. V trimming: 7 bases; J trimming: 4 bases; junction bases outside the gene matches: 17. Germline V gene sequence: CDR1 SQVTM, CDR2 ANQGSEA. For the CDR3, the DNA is TGCAGCGCCCCAACAAACCACAGGGGGGGCCCCTATGGCTACACCTTC. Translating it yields CSAPTNHRGGPYGYTF.

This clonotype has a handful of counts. The CDR3 DNA follows: TGTGCCAGCAGTCGGGACATAAATCAGCCCCAGCATTTT. This sequence encodes CASSRDINQPQHF. The J gene is TRBJ1-5, the V gene TRBV5-6, with a tentative D call TRBD1 (6 bases). Germline CDR1 reads SGHDT; CDR2 reads YYEEEE. V was cut by 5 bases and J by 4 bases, with 10 bases left in between. CDR3 length: 13 amino acids. Combining the CDR3 with reference TRBV5-6 and TRBJ1-5 gives the whole variable domain DAGVTQSPTHLIKTRGQQVTLRCSPKSGHDTVSWYQQALGQGPQFIFQYYEEEERQRGNFPDRFSGHQFPNYSSELNVNALLLGDSALYLCASSRDINQPQHFGDGTRLSIL.

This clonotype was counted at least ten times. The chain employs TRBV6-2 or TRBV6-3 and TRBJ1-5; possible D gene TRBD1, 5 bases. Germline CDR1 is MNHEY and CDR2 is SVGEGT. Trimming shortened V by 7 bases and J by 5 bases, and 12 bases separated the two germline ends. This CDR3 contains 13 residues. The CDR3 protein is CASKRDGDQPQHF. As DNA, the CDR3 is TGTGCCAGCAAAAGGGACGGGGATCAGCCCCAGCATTTT.

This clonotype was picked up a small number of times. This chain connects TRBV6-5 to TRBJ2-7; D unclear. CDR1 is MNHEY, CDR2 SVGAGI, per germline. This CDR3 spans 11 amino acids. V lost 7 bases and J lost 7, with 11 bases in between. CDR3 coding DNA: TGTGCCAGCACCTCGGCCGGGGAGCAGTACTTC. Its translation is CASTSAGEQYF.

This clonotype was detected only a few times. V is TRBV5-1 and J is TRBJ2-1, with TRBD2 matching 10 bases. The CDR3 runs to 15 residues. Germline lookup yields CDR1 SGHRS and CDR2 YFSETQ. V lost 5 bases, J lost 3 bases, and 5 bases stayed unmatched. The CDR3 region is CASRDTSGDYNEQFF. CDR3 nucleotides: TGCGCCAGCAGAGATACTAGCGGGGACTACAATGAGCAGTTCTTC. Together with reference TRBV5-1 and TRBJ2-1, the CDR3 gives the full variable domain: KAGVTQTPRYLIKTRGQQVTLSCSPISGHRSVSWYQQTPGQGLQFLFEYFSETQRNKGNFPGRFSGRQFSNSRSEMNVSTLELGDSALYLCASRDTSGDYNEQFFGPGTRLTVL.

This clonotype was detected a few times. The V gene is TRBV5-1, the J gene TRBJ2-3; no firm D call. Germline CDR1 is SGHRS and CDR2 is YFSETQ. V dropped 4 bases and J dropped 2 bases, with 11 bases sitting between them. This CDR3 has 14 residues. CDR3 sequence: CASSPAPPTDTQYF. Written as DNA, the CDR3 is TGCGCCAGCAGCCCCGCCCCCCCCACAGATACGCAGTATTTT.

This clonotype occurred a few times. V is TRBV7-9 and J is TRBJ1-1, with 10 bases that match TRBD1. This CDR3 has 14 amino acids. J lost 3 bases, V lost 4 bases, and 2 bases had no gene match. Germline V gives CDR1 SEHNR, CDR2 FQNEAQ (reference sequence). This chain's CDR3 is CASSWGQGYTEAFF. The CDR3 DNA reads TGTGCCAGCAGCTGGGGACAGGGGTACACTGAAGCTTTCTTT.

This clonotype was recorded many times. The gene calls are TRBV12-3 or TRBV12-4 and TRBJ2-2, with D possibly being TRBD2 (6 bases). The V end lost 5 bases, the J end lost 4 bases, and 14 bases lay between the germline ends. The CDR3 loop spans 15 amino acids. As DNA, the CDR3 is TGTGCCAGCAGTGGACCCGGGGGAACCACCGGGGAGCTGTTTTTT. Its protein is CASSGPGGTTGELFF.

This CDR3 is CASSQDTVSGNTIYF. The CDR3, as DNA: TGCGCCAGCAGCCAAGATACGGTCTCTGGAAACACCATATATTTT. The chain combines TRBV4-3 with TRBJ1-3; D is unclear. V shed 0 bases and J shed 0 bases, with 6 bases lying between them. This CDR3 has 15 residues. Germline lookup yields CDR1 LGHNA and CDR2 YSLEER.

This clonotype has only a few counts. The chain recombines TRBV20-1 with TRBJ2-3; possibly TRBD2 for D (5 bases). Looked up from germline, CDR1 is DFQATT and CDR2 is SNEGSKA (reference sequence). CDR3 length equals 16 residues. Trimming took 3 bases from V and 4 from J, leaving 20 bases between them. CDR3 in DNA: TGCAGTGCTAGCTATCCGTTCGGGGTCGTAGCAGATACGCAGTATTTT. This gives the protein CSASYPFGVVADTQYF.

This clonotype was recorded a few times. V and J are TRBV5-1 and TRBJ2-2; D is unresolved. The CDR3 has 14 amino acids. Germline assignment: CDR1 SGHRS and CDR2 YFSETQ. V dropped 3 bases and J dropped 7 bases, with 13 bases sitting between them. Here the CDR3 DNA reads TGCGCCAGCAGCTCTTGGGAATCGGGCGGGGAGCTGTTTTTT. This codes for CASSSWESGGELFF.

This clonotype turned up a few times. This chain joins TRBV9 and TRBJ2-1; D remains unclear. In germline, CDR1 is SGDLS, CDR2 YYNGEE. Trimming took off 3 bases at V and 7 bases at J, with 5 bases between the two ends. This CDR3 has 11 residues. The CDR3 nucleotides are TGTGCCAGCAGCGGGGAAAATGAGCAGTTCTTC. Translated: CASSGENEQFF.

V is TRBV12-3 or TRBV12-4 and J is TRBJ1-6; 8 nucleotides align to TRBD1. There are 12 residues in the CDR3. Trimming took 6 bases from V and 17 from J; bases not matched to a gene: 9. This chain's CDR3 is CASSLDGTGFHF. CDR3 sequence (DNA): TGTGCCAGCAGCCTTGATGGGACAGGCTTCCACTTT.

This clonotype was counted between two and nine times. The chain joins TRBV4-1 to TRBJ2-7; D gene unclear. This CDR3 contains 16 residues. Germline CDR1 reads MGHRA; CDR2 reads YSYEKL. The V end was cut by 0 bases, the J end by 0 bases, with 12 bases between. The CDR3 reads CASSQDQDKPSYEQYF. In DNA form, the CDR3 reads TGCGCCAGCAGCCAAGATCAAGACAAACCCTCCTACGAGCAGTACTTC.

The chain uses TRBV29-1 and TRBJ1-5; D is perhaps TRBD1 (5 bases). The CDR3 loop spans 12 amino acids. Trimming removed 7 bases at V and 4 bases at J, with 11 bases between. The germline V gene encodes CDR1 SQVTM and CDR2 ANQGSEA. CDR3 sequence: CSAVTENQPQHF. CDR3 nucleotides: TGCAGCGCTGTGACAGAGAATCAGCCCCAGCATTTT. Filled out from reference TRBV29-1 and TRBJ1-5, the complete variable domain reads SAVISQKPSRDICQRGTSLTIQCQVDSQVTMMFWYRQQPGQSLTLIATANQGSEATYESGFVIDKFPISRPNLTFSTLTVSNMSPEDSSIYLCSAVTENQPQHFGDGTRLSIL.

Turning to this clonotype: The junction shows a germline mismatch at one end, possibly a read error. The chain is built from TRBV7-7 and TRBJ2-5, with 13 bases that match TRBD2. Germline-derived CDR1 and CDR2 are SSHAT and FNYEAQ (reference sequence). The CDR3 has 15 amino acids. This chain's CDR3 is CASSFGLAGEETQYF. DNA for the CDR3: TGTGCTAGCAGCTTTGGACTAGCGGGGGAAGAGACCCAGTACTTC.

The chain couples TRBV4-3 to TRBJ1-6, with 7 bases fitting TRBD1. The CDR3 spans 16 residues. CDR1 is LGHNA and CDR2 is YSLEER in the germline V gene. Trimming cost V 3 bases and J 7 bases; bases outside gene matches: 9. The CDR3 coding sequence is TGCGCCAGCAGCCATGAGCCGACAGGGAGGAATTCACCCCTCCACTTT. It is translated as CASSHEPTGRNSPLHF.

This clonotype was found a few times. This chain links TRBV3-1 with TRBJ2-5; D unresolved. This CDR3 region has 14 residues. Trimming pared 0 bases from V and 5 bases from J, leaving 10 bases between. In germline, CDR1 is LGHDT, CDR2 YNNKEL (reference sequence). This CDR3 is CASSQEGRRETQYF. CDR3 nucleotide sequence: TGTGCCAGCAGCCAAGAGGGAAGGCGGGAGACCCAGTACTTC.

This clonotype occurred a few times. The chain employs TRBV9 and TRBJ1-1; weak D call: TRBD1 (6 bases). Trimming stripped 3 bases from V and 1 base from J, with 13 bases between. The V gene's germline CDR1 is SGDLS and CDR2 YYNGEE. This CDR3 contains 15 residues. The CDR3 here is CASSGGDIQNTEAFF. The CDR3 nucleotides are TGTGCCAGCAGCGGGGGGGACATTCAGAACACTGAAGCTTTCTTT. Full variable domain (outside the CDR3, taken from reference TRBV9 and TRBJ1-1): DSGVTQTPKHLITATGQRVTLRCSPRSGDLSVYWYQQSLDQGLQFLIQYYNGEERAKGNILERFSAQQFPDLHSELNLSSLELGDSALYFCASSGGDIQNTEAFFGQGTRLTVV.

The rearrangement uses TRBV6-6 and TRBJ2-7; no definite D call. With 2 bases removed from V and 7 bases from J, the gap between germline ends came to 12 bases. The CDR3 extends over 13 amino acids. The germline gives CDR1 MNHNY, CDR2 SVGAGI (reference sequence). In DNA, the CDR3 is TGTGCCAGCAGTTACCCTGAGGCATCGGAGCAGTACTTC. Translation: CASSYPEASEQYF.

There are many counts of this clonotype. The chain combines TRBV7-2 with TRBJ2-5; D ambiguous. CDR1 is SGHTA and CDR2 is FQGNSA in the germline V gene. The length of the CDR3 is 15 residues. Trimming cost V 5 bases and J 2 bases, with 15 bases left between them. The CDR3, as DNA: TGTGCCAGCAGCACCTCTCCGCAACGTCAAGAGACCCAGTACTTC. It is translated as CASSTSPQRQETQYF.

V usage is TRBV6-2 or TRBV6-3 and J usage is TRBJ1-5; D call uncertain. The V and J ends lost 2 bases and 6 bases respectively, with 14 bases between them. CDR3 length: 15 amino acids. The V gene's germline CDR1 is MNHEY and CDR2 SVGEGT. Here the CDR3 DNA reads TGTGCCAGCAGTTACGTTAGTGGGGTCGGTCAGCCCCAGCATTTT. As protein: CASSYVSGVGQPQHF.

CDR3: CASSEVPTGSPLHF. The DNA for the CDR3 is TGTGCCAGCAGTGAAGTTCCCACCGGTTCACCCCTCCACTTT. The rearrangement links TRBV6-1 to TRBJ1-6; no firm D call. The CDR3 loop spans 14 amino acids. Germline V CDR1 and CDR2: MNHNS, SASEGT. Trimming left V 1 base short and J 9 bases short, with 10 bases between.